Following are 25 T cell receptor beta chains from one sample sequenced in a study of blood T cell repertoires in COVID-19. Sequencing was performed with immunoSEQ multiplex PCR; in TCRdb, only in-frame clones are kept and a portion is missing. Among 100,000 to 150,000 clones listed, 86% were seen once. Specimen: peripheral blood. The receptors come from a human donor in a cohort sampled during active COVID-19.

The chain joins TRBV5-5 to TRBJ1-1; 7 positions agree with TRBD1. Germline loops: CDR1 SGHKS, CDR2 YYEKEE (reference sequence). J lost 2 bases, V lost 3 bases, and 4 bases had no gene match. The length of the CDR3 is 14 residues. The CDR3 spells CASSSGTENTEAFF. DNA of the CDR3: TGTGCCAGCAGCTCCGGGACAGAAAACACTGAAGCTTTCTTT.

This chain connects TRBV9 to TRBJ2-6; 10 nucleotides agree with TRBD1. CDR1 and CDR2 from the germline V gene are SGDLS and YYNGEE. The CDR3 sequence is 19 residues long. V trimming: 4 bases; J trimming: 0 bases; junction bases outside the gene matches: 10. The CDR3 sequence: CASSPRGTGDFSGANVLTF. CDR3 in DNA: TGTGCCAGCAGCCCCCGAGGGACAGGGGATTTCTCTGGGGCCAACGTCCTGACTTTC.

The CDR3 here is CASNVYGGSQETQYF. The CDR3 DNA sequence: TGTGCCAGTAACGTCTATGGCGGGAGCCAGGAGACCCAGTACTTC. J is TRBJ2-5 and V is TRBV19; 7 bases match TRBD2. CDR1 is LNHDA, CDR2 SQIVND, per germline (reference sequence). V was clipped by 7 bases and J by 5 bases; unmatched bases: 13. This CDR3 has 15 residues.

CDR3 protein: CASSYAQASPLHF. The CDR3 DNA is TGTGCCAGCAGTTATGCCCAAGCTTCACCCCTCCACTTT. The chain couples TRBV27 to TRBJ1-6; D remains unclear. The germline V and J ends were trimmed by 4 bases and 9 bases, with 10 bases remaining between them. The V gene's germline CDR1 is MNHEY and CDR2 SMNVEV (reference sequence). CDR3 length equals 13 residues.

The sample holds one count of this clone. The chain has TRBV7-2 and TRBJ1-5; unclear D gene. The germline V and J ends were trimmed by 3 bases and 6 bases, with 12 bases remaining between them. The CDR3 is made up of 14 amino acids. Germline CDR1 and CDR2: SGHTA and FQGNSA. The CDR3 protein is CASSFELLGQPQHF. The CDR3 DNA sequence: TGTGCCAGCAGCTTCGAATTACTCGGTCAGCCCCAGCATTTT.

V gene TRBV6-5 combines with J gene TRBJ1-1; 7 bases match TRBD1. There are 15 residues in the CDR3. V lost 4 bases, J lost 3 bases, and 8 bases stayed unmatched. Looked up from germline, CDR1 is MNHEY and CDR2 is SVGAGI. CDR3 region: CASSLHRGRDTEAFF. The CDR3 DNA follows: TGTGCCAGCAGTTTACACAGGGGTCGGGACACTGAAGCTTTCTTT.

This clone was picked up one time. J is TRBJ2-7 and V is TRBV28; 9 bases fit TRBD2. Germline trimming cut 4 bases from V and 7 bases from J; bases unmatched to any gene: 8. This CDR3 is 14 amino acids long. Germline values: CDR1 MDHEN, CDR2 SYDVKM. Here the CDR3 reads CASSWNSGSREQYF. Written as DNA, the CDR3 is TGTGCCAGCAGTTGGAATAGCGGGAGCAGAGAGCAGTACTTC. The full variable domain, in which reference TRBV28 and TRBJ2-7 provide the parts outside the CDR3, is DVKVTQSSRYLVKRTGEKVFLECVQDMDHENMFWYRQDPGLGLRLIYFSYDVKMKEKGDIPEGYSVSREKKERFSLILESASTNQTSMYLCASSWNSGSREQYFGPGTRLTVT.

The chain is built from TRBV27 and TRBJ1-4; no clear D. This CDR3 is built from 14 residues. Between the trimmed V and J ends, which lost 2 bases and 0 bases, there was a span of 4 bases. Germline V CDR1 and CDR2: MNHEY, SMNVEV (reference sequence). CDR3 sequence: CASSLRATNEKLFF. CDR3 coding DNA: TGTGCCAGCAGTTTACGGGCAACTAATGAAAAACTGTTTTTT.

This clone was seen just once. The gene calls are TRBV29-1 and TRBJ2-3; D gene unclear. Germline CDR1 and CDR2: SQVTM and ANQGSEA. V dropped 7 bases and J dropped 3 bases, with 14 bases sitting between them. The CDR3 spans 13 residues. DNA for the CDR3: TGCAGCGCCCTAACAACCGGGACAGATACGCAGTATTTT. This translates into CSALTTGTDTQYF.

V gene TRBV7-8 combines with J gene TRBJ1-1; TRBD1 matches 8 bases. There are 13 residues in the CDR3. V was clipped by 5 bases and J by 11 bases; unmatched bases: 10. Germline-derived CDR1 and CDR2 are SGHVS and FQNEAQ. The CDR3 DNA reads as TGTGCCAGCAGCATGGTTGGCGGGACAGGCGCTTTCTTT. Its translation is CASSMVGGTGAFF.

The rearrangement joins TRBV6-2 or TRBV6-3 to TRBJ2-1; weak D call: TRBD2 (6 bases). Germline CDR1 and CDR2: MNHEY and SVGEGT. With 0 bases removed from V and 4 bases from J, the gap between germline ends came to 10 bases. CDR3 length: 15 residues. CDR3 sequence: CASSYSAGTYNEQFF. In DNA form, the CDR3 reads TGTGCCAGCAGTTACTCTGCGGGAACATACAATGAGCAGTTCTTC.

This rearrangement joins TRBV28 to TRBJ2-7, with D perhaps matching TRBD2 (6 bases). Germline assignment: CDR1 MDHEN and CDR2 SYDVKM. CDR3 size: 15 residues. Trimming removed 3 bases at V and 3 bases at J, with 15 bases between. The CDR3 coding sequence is TGTGCCAGCAGTTTGCCCTCCGTGGGACTCTACGAGCAGTACTTC. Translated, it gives CASSLPSVGLYEQYF.

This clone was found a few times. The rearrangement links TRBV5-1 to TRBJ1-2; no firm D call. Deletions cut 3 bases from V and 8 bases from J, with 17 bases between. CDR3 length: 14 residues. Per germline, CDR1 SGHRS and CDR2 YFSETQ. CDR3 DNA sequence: TGCGCCAGCAGCTCTCTCTGGGAGGGCGGAGGCTACACCTTC. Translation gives CASSSLWEGGGYTF.

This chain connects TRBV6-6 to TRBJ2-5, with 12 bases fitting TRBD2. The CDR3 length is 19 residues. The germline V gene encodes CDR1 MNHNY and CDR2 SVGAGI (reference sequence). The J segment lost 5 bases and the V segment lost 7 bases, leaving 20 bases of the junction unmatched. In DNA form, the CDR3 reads TGTGCCAGCACTCGAGTACCCCTAGCGGGAGGGCTAAGGGGGGAGACCCAGTACTTC. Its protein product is CASTRVPLAGGLRGETQYF.

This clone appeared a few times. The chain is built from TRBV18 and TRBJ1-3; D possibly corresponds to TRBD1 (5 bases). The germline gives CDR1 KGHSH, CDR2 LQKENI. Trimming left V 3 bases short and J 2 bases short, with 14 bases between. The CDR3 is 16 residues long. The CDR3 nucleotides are TGTGCCAGCTCACCCACCCCGGAGGGGACTGGAAACACCATATATTTT. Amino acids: CASSPTPEGTGNTIYF.

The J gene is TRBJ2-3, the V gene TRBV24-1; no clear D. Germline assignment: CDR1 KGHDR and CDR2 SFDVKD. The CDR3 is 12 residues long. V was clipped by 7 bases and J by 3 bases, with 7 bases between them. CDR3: CATSRDTDTQYF. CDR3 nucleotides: TGTGCCACCAGCCGCGATACAGATACGCAGTATTTT.

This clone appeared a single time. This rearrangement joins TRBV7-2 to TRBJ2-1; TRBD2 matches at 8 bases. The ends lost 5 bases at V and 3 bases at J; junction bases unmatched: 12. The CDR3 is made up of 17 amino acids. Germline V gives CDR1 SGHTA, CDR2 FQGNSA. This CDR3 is CASSAASGRADYNEQFF. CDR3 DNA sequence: TGTGCCAGCAGCGCAGCGAGCGGGAGAGCAGACTACAATGAGCAGTTCTTC.

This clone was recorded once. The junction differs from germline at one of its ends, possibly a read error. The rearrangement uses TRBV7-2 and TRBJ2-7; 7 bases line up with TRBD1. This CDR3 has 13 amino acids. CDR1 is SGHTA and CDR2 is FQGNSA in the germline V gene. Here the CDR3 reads CASSPSQGITTEF. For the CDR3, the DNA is TGTGCCAGCAGCCCCTCACAGGGGATTACAACGGAATTC.

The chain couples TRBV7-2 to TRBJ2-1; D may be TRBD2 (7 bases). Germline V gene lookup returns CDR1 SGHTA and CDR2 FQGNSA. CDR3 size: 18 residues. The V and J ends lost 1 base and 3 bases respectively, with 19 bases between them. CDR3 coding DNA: TGTGCCAGCAGCTTAGGTCTCGGGGGGCGGTCATACTACAATGAGCAGTTCTTC. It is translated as CASSLGLGGRSYYNEQFF.

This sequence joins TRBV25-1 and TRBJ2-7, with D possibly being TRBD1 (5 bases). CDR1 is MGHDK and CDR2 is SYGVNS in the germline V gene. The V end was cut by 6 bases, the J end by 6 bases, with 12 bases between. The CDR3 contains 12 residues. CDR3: CASRKGATEQYF. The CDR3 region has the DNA TGTGCCAGCAGGAAAGGGGCGACCGAGCAGTACTTC.

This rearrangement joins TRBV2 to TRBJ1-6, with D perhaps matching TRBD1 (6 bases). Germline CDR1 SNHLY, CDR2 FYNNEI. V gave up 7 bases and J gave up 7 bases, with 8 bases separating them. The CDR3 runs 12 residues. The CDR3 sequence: CASKDSNSPLHF. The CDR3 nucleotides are TGTGCCAGCAAGGACAGCAATTCACCCCTCCACTTT.

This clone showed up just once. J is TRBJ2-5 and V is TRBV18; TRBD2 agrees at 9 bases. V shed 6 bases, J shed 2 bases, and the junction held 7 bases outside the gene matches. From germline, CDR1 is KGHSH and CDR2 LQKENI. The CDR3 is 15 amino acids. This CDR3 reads CASSRGAGGQETQYF. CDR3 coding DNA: TGTGCCAGCTCCCGAGGAGCGGGAGGACAAGAGACCCAGTACTTC.

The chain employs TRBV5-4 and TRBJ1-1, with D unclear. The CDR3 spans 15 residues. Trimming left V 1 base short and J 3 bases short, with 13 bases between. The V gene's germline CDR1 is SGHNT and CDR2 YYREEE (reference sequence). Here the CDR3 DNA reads TGTGCCAGCAGCTTGCGTATCGGGTCATACACTGAAGCTTTCTTT. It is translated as CASSLRIGSYTEAFF.

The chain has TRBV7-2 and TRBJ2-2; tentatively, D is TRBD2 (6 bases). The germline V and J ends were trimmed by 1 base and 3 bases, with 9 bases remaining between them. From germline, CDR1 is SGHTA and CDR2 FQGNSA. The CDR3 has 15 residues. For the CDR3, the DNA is TGTGCCAGCAGCTTAGTGGCGGGGTACACCGGGGAGCTGTTTTTT. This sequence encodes CASSLVAGYTGELFF. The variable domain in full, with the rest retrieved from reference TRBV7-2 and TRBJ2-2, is GAGVSQSPSNKVTEKGKDVELRCDPISGHTALYWYRQSLGQGLEFLIYFQGNSAPDKSGLPSDRFSAERTGGSVSTLTIQRTQQEDSAVYLCASSLVAGYTGELFFGEGSRLTVL.

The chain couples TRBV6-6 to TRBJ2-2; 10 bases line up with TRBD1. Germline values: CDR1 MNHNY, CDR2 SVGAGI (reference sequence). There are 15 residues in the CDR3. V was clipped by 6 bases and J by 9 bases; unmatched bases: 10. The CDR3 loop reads CASRREGQGNRELFF. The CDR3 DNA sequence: TGTGCCAGCAGACGGGAGGGACAGGGGAACCGGGAGCTGTTTTTT.